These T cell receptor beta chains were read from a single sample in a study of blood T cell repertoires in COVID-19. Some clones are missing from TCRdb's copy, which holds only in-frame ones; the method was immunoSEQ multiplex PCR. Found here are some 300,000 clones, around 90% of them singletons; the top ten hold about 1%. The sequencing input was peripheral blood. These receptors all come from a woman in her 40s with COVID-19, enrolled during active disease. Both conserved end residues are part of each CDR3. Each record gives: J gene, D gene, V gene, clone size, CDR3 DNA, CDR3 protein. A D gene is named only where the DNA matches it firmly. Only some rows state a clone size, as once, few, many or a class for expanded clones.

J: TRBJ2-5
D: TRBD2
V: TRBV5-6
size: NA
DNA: TGTGCCAGCAGCTTGCTAGCGGGGGCAGGGGGAGAGACCCAGTACTTC
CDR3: CASSLLAGAGGETQYF

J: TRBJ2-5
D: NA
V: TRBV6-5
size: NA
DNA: TGTGCCAGCAGTTACTCGAGGAAAGAGACCCAGTACTTC
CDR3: CASSYSRKETQYF

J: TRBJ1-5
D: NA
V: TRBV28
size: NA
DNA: TGTGCCAGCAGTTCCGGGGATCAGCCCCAGCATTTT
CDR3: CASSSGDQPQHF

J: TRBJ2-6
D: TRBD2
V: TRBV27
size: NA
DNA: TGTGCCAGCAGTTTATGGGGACTAGCATTCAGCTCTGGGGCCAACGTCCTGACTTTC
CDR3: CASSLWGLAFSSGANVLTF

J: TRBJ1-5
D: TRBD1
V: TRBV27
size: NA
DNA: TGTGCCAGCAGTCCTTGGACAGGGATGGCGAATCAGCCCCAGCATTTT
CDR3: CASSPWTGMANQPQHF

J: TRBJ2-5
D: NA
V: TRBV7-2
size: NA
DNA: TGTGCCAGCAGCCTGTACATGGGCAGCCAAGAGACCCAGTACTTC
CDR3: CASSLYMGSQETQYF

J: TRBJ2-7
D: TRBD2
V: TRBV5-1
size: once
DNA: TGCGCCAGCAGACAGGACCCGGGACTATCCTACGAGCAGTACTTC
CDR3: CASRQDPGLSYEQYF

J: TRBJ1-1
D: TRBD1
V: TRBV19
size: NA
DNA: TGTGCCAGTAGTATAGGGGACAGACTACGGAACACTGAAGCTTTCTTT
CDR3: CASSIGDRLRNTEAFF

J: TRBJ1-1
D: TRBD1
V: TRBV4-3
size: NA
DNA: TGCGCCAGCAGCCGACAACAGGGGGCGGGCACTGAAGCTTTCTTT
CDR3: CASSRQQGAGTEAFF

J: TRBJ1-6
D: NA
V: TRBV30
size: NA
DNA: TGTGCCTTAGCAGGGGACGATAATTCACCCCTCCACTTT
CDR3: CALAGDDNSPLHF

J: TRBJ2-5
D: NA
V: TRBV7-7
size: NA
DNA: TGTGCTAGCAGCGTTGGACAGCCCCAAGAGACCCAGTACTTC
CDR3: CASSVGQPQETQYF

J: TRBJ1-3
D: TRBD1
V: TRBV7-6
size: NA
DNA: TGTGCCAGCAGCCCCGACAGGGGAAGAAACACCATATATTTT
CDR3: CASSPDRGRNTIYF